This T cell receptor (beta chain) derives from a study of shared clonotypes between healthy human individuals. Germline CDR1 is KGHSH and CDR2 is LQKENI. This CDR3 has 14 amino acids. J was trimmed by 3 bases and V by 3 bases; bases with no gene match: 2. Each of the donors was a healthy adult who was HIV-negative and had not had a recent acute infection or vaccination. Adult Caucasians living in Nashville, Tennessee made up all of the donors. Without sorting, samples used 90 million or so PBMCs for genomic DNA. Comment on this clone: At the DNA level, this CDR3 is encoded by other sequences in the same sample as well.

Produced via immunoSEQ multiplex PCR; TCRdb's table is partial and in-frame only. The sample holds about 490,000 clones, 70% to 80% seen once. The sequenced sample consisted of PBMCs. This rearrangement joins TRBV18 to TRBJ2-7; 10 bases are a match to TRBD1. The receptor was isolated from a woman in her thirties or forties in good health. Some clones in this sample may be carry-over from other donors' samples. The CDR3 sequence is CASSPGTGDYEQYF. The CDR3 DNA reads TGTGCCAGCTCACCGGGGACAGGGGACTACGAGCAGTACTTC. Complete variable domain (other parts from reference TRBV18 and TRBJ2-7): NAGVMQNPRHLVRRRGQEARLRCSPMKGHSHVYWYRQLPEEGLKFMVYLQKENIIDESGMPKERFSAEFPKEGPSILRIQQVVRGDSAAYFCASSPGTGDYEQYFGPGTRLTVT.